These 6 T cell receptor beta chains originate from one sample sequenced in a study of cytotoxic CD8 clonotypes in ibrutinib-treated CLL. Only in-frame clones appear in the TCRdb table, and some are missing; sequencing was by immunoSEQ multiplex PCR. The repertoire holds some 150,000 clones, with about 70% as singletons. The material was PBMCs, obtained after 24 months of ibrutinib treatment. Receptors were obtained from a human donor with chronic lymphocytic leukemia.

The chain carries TRBV5-6 and TRBJ2-2; TRBD2 aligns across 14 bases. The CDR3 contains 19 residues. Germline V lookup: CDR1 SGHDT, CDR2 YYEEEE. The ends lost 4 bases at V and 2 bases at J; junction bases unmatched: 10. CDR3 loop: CASSPRLAGGPRNTGELFF. DNA for the CDR3: TGTGCCAGCAGCCCCAGACTAGCGGGAGGGCCAAGAAACACCGGGGAGCTGTTTTTT.

This chain connects TRBV9 to TRBJ2-7; D gene ambiguous. The CDR3 has 14 amino acids. Germline assignment: CDR1 SGDLS and CDR2 YYNGEE. Trimming removed 4 bases from V and 3 bases from J, with 14 bases in between. CDR3 DNA: TGTGCCAGCAGCCCCCAAGTGGGGAACTACGAGCAGTACTTC. This gives the protein CASSPQVGNYEQYF.

The chain employs TRBV2 and TRBJ2-1, with 10 bases identical to TRBD2. CDR1 SNHLY and CDR2 FYNNEI come from the germline V gene. V gave up 6 bases and J gave up 8 bases; unmatched junction bases: 4. The CDR3 is made up of 13 amino acids. CDR3 in amino acids: CASSFGTSDEQFF. Here the CDR3 DNA reads TGTGCCAGCAGCTTCGGGACTAGCGATGAGCAGTTCTTC. Supplemented by reference TRBV2 and TRBJ2-1, the full variable domain reads EPEVTQTPSHQVTQMGQEVILRCVPISNHLYFYWYRQILGQKVEFLVSFYNNEISEKSEIFDDQFSVERPDGSNFTLKIRSTKLEDSAMYFCASSFGTSDEQFFGPGTRLTVL.

The chain recombines TRBV5-6 with TRBJ1-2; tentatively, D is TRBD1 (6 bases). Germline V gives CDR1 SGHDT, CDR2 YYEEEE. The CDR3 is made up of 12 amino acids. Trimming cost V 4 bases and J 7 bases, with 11 bases left between them. In DNA form, the CDR3 reads TGTGCCAGCAGCCCACGAGGGGGTGGCTACACCTTC. The encoded protein is CASSPRGGGYTF.

This chain uses TRBV11-3 with TRBJ2-2; D unresolved. Germline-derived CDR1 and CDR2 are SGHNT and YENEEA. Trimming took off 5 bases at V and 0 bases at J, with 1 base between the two ends. This CDR3 is 12 amino acids long. CDR3 protein: CASSPNTGELFF. CDR3 DNA: TGTGCCAGCAGCCCGAACACCGGGGAGCTGTTTTTT.

This clone was seen a single time. The chain uses TRBV5-6 and TRBJ1-1; D is ambiguous. Germline lookup yields CDR1 SGHDT and CDR2 YYEEEE. The CDR3 runs 11 residues. The V end lost 3 bases, the J end lost 6 bases, and 6 bases lay between the germline ends. This chain's CDR3 is CASSSFAEAFF. CDR3 coding DNA: TGTGCCAGCAGCTCCTTCGCTGAAGCTTTCTTT.